One and the same sample provided the 17 T cell receptor beta chains below, sequenced in a study of blood T cell repertoires in COVID-19. TCRdb's table, derived via immunoSEQ multiplex PCR, lists solely in-frame clones and lacks some. The table records approximately 350,000 clones, 85% to 90% of them present only once. Sequenced input: peripheral blood. The receptor set was obtained from a woman in her forties or fifties with COVID-19, enrolled during active disease.

This chain links TRBV19 with TRBJ1-2; 7 nucleotides line up with TRBD1. The CDR3 runs to 15 residues. J was trimmed by 6 bases and V by 5 bases; bases with no gene match: 12. Germline CDR1 is LNHDA and CDR2 is SQIVND (reference sequence). CDR3 sequence: CASSPTPGGGDGYTF. For the CDR3, the DNA is TGTGCCAGTAGTCCGACCCCAGGGGGTGGGGATGGCTACACCTTC.

The chain carries TRBV7-7 and TRBJ1-2; no clear D gene. This CDR3 region has 11 residues. The germline V gene encodes CDR1 SSHAT and CDR2 FNYEAQ (reference sequence). In DNA form, the CDR3 reads TGTGCTCTTTTAACCGAGGGTGGCTACACCTTC. Protein: CALLTEGGYTF.

The chain employs TRBV6-5 and TRBJ2-3, with D possibly matching TRBD1 (5 bases). The V end was cut by 6 bases, the J end by 7 bases, with 17 bases between. The germline V gene has CDR1 MNHEY and CDR2 SVGAGI. The CDR3 loop spans 14 amino acids. The CDR3 region is CASSQTPRDYTQYF. CDR3 nucleotide sequence: TGTGCCAGCAGCCAGACCCCCAGGGATTATACGCAGTATTTT.

This clone was seen a handful of times. The chain links TRBV5-1 to TRBJ2-2; D remains ambiguous. V was trimmed by 2 bases and J by 2 bases, leaving 7 bases between them. CDR3 length: 14 residues. From germline, CDR1 is SGHRS and CDR2 YFSETQ. CDR3 nucleotide sequence: TGCGCCAGCAGCTTTTCTCTAAACACCGGGGAGCTGTTTTTT. It codes for CASSFSLNTGELFF.

The chain recombines TRBV27 with TRBJ2-1; D is possibly TRBD2 (7 bases). The CDR3 loop spans 16 amino acids. The V gene's germline CDR1 is MNHEY and CDR2 SMNVEV (reference sequence). V was clipped by 7 bases and J by 6 bases, with 22 bases between them. The CDR3 is CASKTYSGGGGNEQFF. DNA for the CDR3: TGTGCCAGCAAAACATACTCTGGGGGAGGGGGCAATGAGCAGTTCTTC.

CDR3 nucleotide sequence: TGTGCCAGCAGCCCATTTGGGGCCTCCTACGAGCAGTACTTC. It is translated as CASSPFGASYEQYF. This chain joins TRBV9 and TRBJ2-7; tentative D call: TRBD1 (5 bases). Germline lookup yields CDR1 SGDLS and CDR2 YYNGEE. Trimming removed 4 bases from V and 0 bases from J, with 11 bases in between. This CDR3 is 14 amino acids long.

V gene TRBV18 combines with J gene TRBJ2-5; D remains ambiguous. Germline V gene sequence: CDR1 KGHSH, CDR2 LQKENI. The CDR3 spans 12 residues. Trimming pared 3 bases from V and 2 bases from J, leaving 4 bases between. CDR3 sequence reads: CASSPAQETQYF. The CDR3 DNA is TGTGCCAGCTCACCGGCTCAAGAGACCCAGTACTTC.

The chain employs TRBV13 and TRBJ2-1; 10 bases align to TRBD1. Germline V gene sequence: CDR1 PRHDT, CDR2 FYEKMQ (reference sequence). V lost 2 bases, J lost 6 bases, and 7 bases stayed unmatched. The length of the CDR3 is 16 residues. Written as DNA, the CDR3 is TGTGCCAGCAGCTTAATGGGACAGGGGATCCCCAATGAGCAGTTCTTC. This encodes CASSLMGQGIPNEQFF.

The chain combines TRBV4-3 with TRBJ2-2; the match to TRBD2 covers 16 bases. V lost 1 base, J lost 5 bases, and 10 bases stayed unmatched. The germline V gene has CDR1 LGHNA and CDR2 YSLEER. The CDR3 is 20 residues long. The CDR3 protein is CASSQAWGLAGGPRTGELFF. CDR3 coding DNA: TGCGCCAGCAGCCAAGCTTGGGGACTAGCGGGAGGGCCAAGGACCGGGGAGCTGTTTTTT.

The V and J genes are TRBV5-8 and TRBJ1-2; D remains unclear. CDR1 is SGHTS, CDR2 YDEGEE, per germline. Trimming left V 0 bases short and J 5 bases short, with 5 bases between. The CDR3 consists of 12 residues. The DNA of the CDR3 is TGTGCCAGCAGCTTGGTTTATTATGGCTACACCTTC. Protein: CASSLVYYGYTF.

This rearrangement joins TRBV19 to TRBJ1-3; D is undetermined. With 4 bases removed from V and 0 bases from J, the gap between germline ends came to 16 bases. Germline-derived CDR1 and CDR2 are LNHDA and SQIVND (reference sequence). CDR3 length: 17 residues. Here the CDR3 DNA reads TGTGCCAGTAGTAGAGTCACGGCAGGCCGCTCTGGAAACACCATATATTTT. It specifies CASSRVTAGRSGNTIYF. Full variable domain (missing parts from reference TRBV19 and TRBJ1-3): DGGITQSPKYLFRKEGQNVTLSCEQNLNHDAMYWYRQDPGQGLRLIYYSQIVNDFQKGDIAEGYSVSREKKESFPLTVTSAQKNPTAFYLCASSRVTAGRSGNTIYFGEGSWLTVV.

The chain couples TRBV6-5 to TRBJ2-7, with D possibly matching TRBD1 (5 bases). The V and J ends lost 5 bases and 3 bases respectively, with 17 bases between them. The CDR3 spans 15 residues. Germline V gene sequence: CDR1 MNHEY, CDR2 SVGAGI. The CDR3, as DNA: TGTGCCAGCAGTCCCGATCCGACAGTTCTCTACGAGCAGTACTTC. Encoded protein: CASSPDPTVLYEQYF.

J is TRBJ2-3 and V is TRBV30, with 9 bases identical to TRBD2. This CDR3 contains 14 residues. V gave up 5 bases and J gave up 5 bases; unmatched junction bases: 8. Per the germline V gene, CDR1 is GTSNPN and CDR2 is SVGIG (reference sequence). In DNA, the CDR3 is TGTGCCTGGGATCGCGGGAGGGAAGGAGATACGCAGTATTTT. Protein product: CAWDRGREGDTQYF.

The V gene is TRBV5-1, the J gene TRBJ2-7; TRBD2 is a possible D gene (6 bases). The CDR3 contains 15 residues. The ends were cut back, 4 bases at V and 7 bases at J, with 21 bases in the middle. CDR1 SGHRS and CDR2 YFSETQ come from the germline V gene. The CDR3: CASSKGLVDSGEQYF. The DNA for the CDR3 is TGCGCCAGCAGCAAGGGACTTGTGGACTCCGGGGAGCAGTACTTC.

V gene TRBV7-2 combines with J gene TRBJ2-1, with 11 bases identical to TRBD2. Germline values: CDR1 SGHTA, CDR2 FQGNSA. The CDR3 sequence is 15 residues long. The V gene end was trimmed by 4 bases and the J gene end by 4 bases; junction bases not matched to a gene: 3. The CDR3 nucleotides read TGTGCCAGCAGCTCTTGGACTAGCGGGTACAATGAGCAGTTCTTC. Residues: CASSSWTSGYNEQFF.

The rearrangement links TRBV27 to TRBJ1-2; 7 bases map to TRBD1. The length of the CDR3 is 12 residues. V dropped 6 bases and J dropped 7; count of bases not matched to a gene: 5. Germline lookup yields CDR1 MNHEY and CDR2 SMNVEV (reference sequence). The CDR3 loop is CASRERTGGYTF. CDR3 nucleotides: TGTGCCAGCAGGGAAAGGACAGGTGGCTACACCTTC.

The CDR3 reads CASSQTGAQPQHF. The CDR3 nucleotides are TGTGCCAGCTCACAAACAGGGGCTCAGCCCCAGCATTTT. V is TRBV18 and J is TRBJ1-5; TRBD1 matches 7 bases. CDR3 length: 13 residues. V gave up 4 bases and J gave up 6 bases; unmatched junction bases: 3. The germline V gene has CDR1 KGHSH and CDR2 LQKENI.